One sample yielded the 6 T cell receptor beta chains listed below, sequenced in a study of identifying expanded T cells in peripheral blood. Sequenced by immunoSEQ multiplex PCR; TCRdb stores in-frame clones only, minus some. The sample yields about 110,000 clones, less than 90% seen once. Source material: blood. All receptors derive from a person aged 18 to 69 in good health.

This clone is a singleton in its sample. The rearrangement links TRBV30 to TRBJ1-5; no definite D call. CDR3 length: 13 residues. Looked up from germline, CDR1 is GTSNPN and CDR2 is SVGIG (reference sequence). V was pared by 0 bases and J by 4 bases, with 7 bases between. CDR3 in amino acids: CAWSVDGNQPQHF. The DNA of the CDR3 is TGTGCCTGGAGTGTTGATGGAAATCAGCCCCAGCATTTT.

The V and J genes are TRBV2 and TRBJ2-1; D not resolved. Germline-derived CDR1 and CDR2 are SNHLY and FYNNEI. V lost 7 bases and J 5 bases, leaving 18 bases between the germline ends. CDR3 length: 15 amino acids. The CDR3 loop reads CASMRGTPFDNEQFF. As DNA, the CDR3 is TGTGCCAGCATGAGAGGCACCCCGTTTGACAATGAGCAGTTCTTC.

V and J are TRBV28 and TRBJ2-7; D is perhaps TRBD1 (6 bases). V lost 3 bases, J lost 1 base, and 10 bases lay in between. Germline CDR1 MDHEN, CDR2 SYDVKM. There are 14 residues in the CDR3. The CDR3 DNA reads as TGTGCCAGCAGTTTTCTTGGACAGTCCTACGAGCAGTACTTC. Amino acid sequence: CASSFLGQSYEQYF.

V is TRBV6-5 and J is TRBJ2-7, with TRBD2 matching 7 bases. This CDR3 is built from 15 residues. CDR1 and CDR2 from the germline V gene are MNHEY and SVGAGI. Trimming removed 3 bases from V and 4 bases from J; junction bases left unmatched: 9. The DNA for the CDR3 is TGTGCCAGCAGTTATGTCGGCGGGAGTAAGTACGAGCAGTACTTC. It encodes CASSYVGGSKYEQYF.

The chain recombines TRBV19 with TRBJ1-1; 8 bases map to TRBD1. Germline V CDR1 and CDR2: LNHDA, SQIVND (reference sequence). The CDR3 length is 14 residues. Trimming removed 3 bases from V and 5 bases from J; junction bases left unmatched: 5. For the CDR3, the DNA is TGTGCCAGTAGTATTGACAGGGGTAGGACTGAAGCTTTCTTT. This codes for CASSIDRGRTEAFF.

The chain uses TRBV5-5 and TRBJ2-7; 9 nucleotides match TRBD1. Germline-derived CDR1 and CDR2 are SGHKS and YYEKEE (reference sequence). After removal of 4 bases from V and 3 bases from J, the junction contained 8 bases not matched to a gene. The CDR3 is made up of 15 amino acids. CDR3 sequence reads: CASSLTGGGIYEQYF. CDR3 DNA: TGTGCCAGCAGCCTGACAGGGGGAGGTATCTACGAGCAGTACTTC.